The clone carrying this T cell receptor (beta chain) was observed once. The data derive from a study of blood T cell repertoires in COVID-19. In the source study's methods: By means of reference gene primer amplification, nucleated cell counts were estimated. Here immunoSEQ multiplex PCR was the method, and the copy in TCRdb shows in-frame clones only, minus some. The V and J calls and clone size are taken from that table; D and trimming were inferred from the DNA. The sample yields around 150,000 clones, 75% to 80% seen once. V was pared by 2 bases and J by 1 base, with 8 bases between. Germline loops: CDR1 MDHEN, CDR2 SYDVKM. The CDR3 contains 14 residues.

The receptor was derived from a woman of 80 years or more with acute or convalescent COVID-19. Sequencing was done on a sample of peripheral blood. The rearrangement links TRBV28 to TRBJ1-1, with no clear D. CDR3 DNA: TGTGCCAGCAGTTTACACTTGCCGAACACTGAAGCTTTCTTT. Protein product: CASSLHLPNTEAFF.